Following are 14 T cell receptor beta chains from one sample sequenced in a study of identical twins. TCRdb recomputed calls from the 5' RACE reads with MiXCR, one row per CDR3 protein. The sample lists approximately 210,000 distinct CDR3 sequences, 6.5% occurring once. This same sample was also part of a study on T cells expressing NK-cell markers.

The material sequenced was CD8+ T cells sorted from blood. Receptor source: a woman younger than 30 in good health.

The table lists this clonotype with many counts. CDR3 loop: CASSQEVRVYEQYF. Here the CDR3 DNA reads TGCGCCAGCAGCCAAGAGGTCAGGGTGTACGAGCAGTACTTC. The chain recombines TRBV4-3 with TRBJ2-7, with D perhaps TRBD1 (5 bases). Deletions cut 0 bases from V and 4 bases from J, with 10 bases between. Germline V gene data show CDR1 as LGHNA and CDR2 as YSLEER. This CDR3 contains 14 residues.

The chain recombines TRBV20-1 with TRBJ2-5; the D gene is possibly TRBD2 (6 bases). The CDR3 contains 16 residues. Trimming stripped 6 bases from V and 0 bases from J, with 20 bases between. Germline V lookup: CDR1 DFQATT, CDR2 SNEGSKA (reference sequence). CDR3 DNA sequence: TGCAGTGCCAAATCGCCGGGACTCATTTACCAAGAGACCCAGTACTTC. Protein sequence: CSAKSPGLIYQETQYF.

In its sample, this clonotype was seen many times. The chain uses TRBV7-9 and TRBJ1-1, with 7 bases matching TRBD1. CDR3 length: 12 residues. Germline values: CDR1 SEHNR, CDR2 FQNEAQ (reference sequence). J lost 1 base, V lost 10 bases, and 3 bases had no gene match. DNA for the CDR3: TGTGCCACAGGGGGGGCGAACACTGAAGCTTTCTTT. Translation gives CATGGANTEAFF. The variable domain in full, with the rest retrieved from reference TRBV7-9 and TRBJ1-1, is DTGVSQNPRHKITKRGQNVTFRCDPISEHNRLYWYRQTLGQGPEFLTYFQNEAQLEKSRLLSDRFSAERPKGSFSTLEIQRTEQGDSAMYLCATGGANTEAFFGQGTRLTVV.

This clonotype was observed a few times. This chain uses TRBV20-1 with TRBJ2-7, with TRBD2 identical over 9 bases. Per germline, CDR1 DFQATT and CDR2 SNEGSKA (reference sequence). V was clipped by 3 bases and J by 4 bases; unmatched bases: 7. This CDR3 is built from 14 residues. The CDR3 spells CSASTSGRPYEQYF. The CDR3 DNA sequence: TGCAGTGCTAGTACCAGCGGGAGGCCTTACGAGCAGTACTTC.

This clonotype appeared many times. In DNA form, the CDR3 reads TGTGCCAGCAGACGGACAGGGGATCCCGCCGTTAACTATGGCTACACCTTC. Translation gives CASRRTGDPAVNYGYTF. The chain combines TRBV12-3 or TRBV12-4 with TRBJ1-2, with 9 bases aligning to TRBD1. V lost 6 bases, J lost 1 base, and 12 bases stayed unmatched. This CDR3 comprises 17 residues.

Ten or more counts support this clonotype. V usage is TRBV12-3 or TRBV12-4 and J usage is TRBJ1-5, with 10 bases identical to TRBD1. The length of the CDR3 is 15 residues. V shed 4 bases and J 1 base; nucleotides not matched to a gene: 1. The CDR3 region is CASSWTGGSNQPQHF. The DNA of the CDR3 is TGTGCCAGCAGTTGGACAGGGGGAAGCAATCAGCCCCAGCATTTT.

This clonotype was observed at least ten times. The CDR3 sequence is CASSRAKNIQYF. CDR3 bases: TGTGCCAGCAGCCGGGCCAAAAACATTCAGTACTTC. The chain links TRBV21-1 to TRBJ2-4. TRBV21-1 is an annotated pseudogene. The CDR3 extends over 12 amino acids.

This clonotype turned up a few times. The V gene is TRBV12-3 or TRBV12-4, the J gene TRBJ1-1; maybe TRBD1 (6 bases). This CDR3 comprises 16 residues. The germline V and J ends were trimmed by 0 bases and 1 base, with 12 bases remaining between them. The CDR3 loop is CASSLAVTGRNTEAFF. The CDR3 nucleotides are TGTGCCAGCAGTTTAGCTGTAACAGGGAGGAACACTGAAGCTTTCTTT.

The table lists this clonotype with many counts. The chain couples TRBV10-3 to TRBJ2-5; a weak D match, TRBD2 (7 bases). The CDR3 totals 17 residues. CDR1 and CDR2 (germline): ENHRY, SYGVKD. Trimming removed 1 base from V and 1 base from J, with 16 bases in between. Written as DNA, the CDR3 is TGTGCCATCAGTGAGTTTATAGGCGGGGGCCTCCAAGAGACCCAGTACTTC. Encoded protein: CAISEFIGGGLQETQYF.

In its sample, this clonotype was seen a few times. Here the CDR3 reads CASSQMAGGVDEQFF. The CDR3 bases are TGCGCCAGCAGCCAAATGGCGGGGGGGGTTGATGAGCAGTTCTTC. The chain is built from TRBV4-1 and TRBJ2-1; 9 bases align to TRBD2. With 2 bases clipped from V and 8 bases from J, the junction kept 7 bases outside the gene matches. CDR3 length equals 15 residues. The germline CDR1 and CDR2 sequences are MGHRA and YSYEKL.

This sequence joins TRBV29-1 and TRBJ2-6; D uncertain. Germline CDR1 is SQVTM and CDR2 is ANQGSEA. The CDR3 sequence is 14 residues long. Trimming cost V 6 bases and J 0 bases, with 9 bases left between them. This CDR3 is CSVDPGSGANVLTF. The CDR3 DNA sequence: TGCAGCGTCGATCCGGGCTCTGGGGCCAACGTCCTGACTTTC.

This clonotype showed up just a few times. The chain has TRBV25-1 and TRBJ2-1; tentatively, D is TRBD1 (6 bases). From germline, CDR1 is MGHDK and CDR2 SYGVNS. Deletions cut 3 bases from V and 9 bases from J, with 18 bases between. The CDR3 contains 15 residues. CDR3 in DNA: TGTGCCAGCAGTGAGATCGACGGACCACAGGGTGAGCAGTTCTTC. Translating gives CASSEIDGPQGEQFF. The variable domain in full, completed from reference TRBV25-1 and TRBJ2-1, reads EADIYQTPRYLVIGTGKKITLECSQTMGHDKMYWYQQDPGMELHLIHYSYGVNSTEKGDLSSESTVSRIRTEHFPLTLESARPSHTSQYLCASSEIDGPQGEQFFGPGTRLTVL.

Ten or more counts support this clonotype. The chain carries TRBV5-1 and TRBJ2-2; no clear D gene. Germline CDR1 and CDR2: SGHRS and YFSETQ. The CDR3 consists of 12 residues. The V end lost 4 bases, the J end lost 5 bases, and 6 bases lay between the germline ends. The CDR3 region has the DNA TGCGCCAGCAGCCAGGAGACCGGGGAGCTGTTTTTT. Residues: CASSQETGELFF.

This clonotype was observed a handful of times. The V and J genes are TRBV11-2 and TRBJ2-7; 7 nucleotides align to TRBD1. The V gene's germline CDR1 is SGHAT and CDR2 FQNNGV. V trimming: 5 bases; J trimming: 3 bases; junction bases outside the gene matches: 10. The CDR3 is made up of 15 amino acids. DNA of the CDR3: TGTGCCAGCAGCCCATGGAGGTCAGGGGGCTACGAGCAGTACTTC. Amino acids: CASSPWRSGGYEQYF. The entire variable domain, with the rest obtained from reference TRBV11-2 and TRBJ2-7, is as follows: EAGVAQSPRYKIIEKRQSVAFWCNPISGHATLYWYQQILGQGPKLLIQFQNNGVVDDSQLPKDRFSAERLKGVDSTLKIQPAKLEDSAVYLCASSPWRSGGYEQYFGPGTRLTVT.